This T cell receptor (beta chain) was captured in a study of T-cell reconstitution after alpha-beta-depleted transplantation in children. Trimming left V 6 bases short and J 1 base short, with 12 bases between. Germline lookup yields CDR1 DFQATT and CDR2 SNEGSKA (reference sequence). The CDR3 is 14 amino acids. Preparation of the TCRbeta library used unique molecular identifiers. One entry per CDR3 protein, called by TCRdb with MiXCR from the PCR reads. This sample has about 240,000 distinct CDR3 sequences, with 12% found just once. This clonotype appeared many times. This TCR was sampled from a human donor who donated a stem cell graft to a child with acute lymphoblastic leukemia. The chain links TRBV20-1 to TRBJ2-2; D gene ambiguous. Sample: PBMCs from the stem cell graft donor, taken from the stem cell graft. The CDR3 nucleotides are TGCAGTGCCCTTTGGGCCGGGAACACCGGGGAGCTGTTTTTT. Translated: CSALWAGNTGELFF.